The present T cell receptor beta chain was sequenced within a study of blood T cells in healthy people across ages (dated by TCRdb to the mid-2010s). Study-wide context: Template switching captured roughly one uniquely barcoded TCR beta cDNA molecule per two T cells in model experiments. Age-related changes in TCR beta repertoire diversity were measured in the study by deep sequencing normalized with unique cDNA molecular identifiers. To avoid experimental bias, donors of different ages were spread randomly across the sequencing lanes. Two additional independent replicas of 1 million unique cDNA reads from the same blood draw were analyzed for two donors (one aged 18 to 30 and one aged 80 or older). The donors were split into four age groups: young (average about 15 years), middle-aged (about 40), aged (more than 60) and long-lived (over 75). General conclusions and limits of the study: Conclusive comparison of naive and antigen-experienced compartments was prevented by the profiling of bulk unsorted PBMCs. Because donor CMV infection status was unknown, age-related changes in expanded clonotypes were potentially confounded. As age increased, observed TCR beta diversity per million T cells dropped in a roughly linear way, and a significant reduction was already evident by age about 40. Observed TCR beta diversity correlated strongly with the percentage of naive T cells measured by flow cytometry. Estimates of total diversity from one million sequenced T cells were regarded as lower bounds and underestimates. Compared with the aged group, the long-lived group had more naive CD4+ T cells, fewer expanded clones and increased TCR diversity, a pattern suggesting age selection.

Systemically healthy Caucasian individuals from Russia, over 30 in total and aged roughly 6 to 100 years, were included as donors. Each donor gave roughly 9.5 milliliters of peripheral blood, collected into EDTA-treated Vacutainer tubes. Ficoll-Paque density-gradient centrifugation was used to isolate PBMCs, with at least 7 million obtained per sample. Trizol reagent was used to extract total RNA from the PBMCs, yielding at least 5.5 micrograms per sample. For every donor, an aliquot of PBMCs went through flow cytometry to measure the percentages of naive CD45RAhigh/CD27high T cells. As concerns this clonotype: The specificity of this receptor is unknown. No quality values exist for individual bases; no much larger clone is one base distant.

V loses 5 bases of germline sequence and J loses 5 bases, and the interval between the two ends is 18 bases. The CDR3 covers 15 residues, taking in both the cysteine and the phenylalanine. CDR3 DNA only is kept here, 45 bases in frame from base 1. CDR1 SGHRS and CDR2 YFSETQ were looked up in the germline V gene. Libraries were made using 5' RACE. The listed sequencing device is Illumina HiSeq 2500. The second PCR ran for about 6 to 12 cycles and used a J-beta primer mix along with a sample-barcoded 5' primer. A template-switch 5' adaptor carrying 12 random nucleotides introduced a unique molecular identifier onto each TCR beta cDNA molecule. Each sample yielded at least 2.5 million CDR3-containing paired-end reads. First-strand cDNA synthesis was performed from all RNA using the Mint cDNA synthesis kit, with priming by a TRBC-specific oligonucleotide. Following uracil-DNA glycosylase treatment, a first 18-cycle PCR with universal primers M1SS and BC2_uni_R was performed on all cDNA. Turning to the authors' computational methods: For normalization, 1 million high-quality reads, each with a distinct molecular identifier, were randomly selected from each sample. Reads sharing molecular identifiers were discarded rather than binned into consensus sequences. MiTCR, run with a Q25 quality threshold and the strictest error-elimination algorithm, handled CDR3 identification, clonotype clustering and error correction. A nonparametric unseen species model using Euler transformation provided a lower-bound estimate of total TCR beta diversity. TCRdb handled the public reads itself, with Q25 trimming in fastp and clone calling in MiXCR, and kept productive beta chains. Rows matching on CDR3 protein sequence are summarized as one entry with the most common DNA and genes. The V and J calls and clone size are TCRdb's, not the authors'. This sample comprises hundreds of thousands of distinct CDR3 sequences, about 21% of them detected only once. The leading ten clones occupy around 3.4% of the sample.

The sample comprised blood. The receptor was isolated from an older man in good health. The sequence is built from TRBV5-1 and TRBJ2-3; a weak D assignment points to TRBD2 (6 bases agree). Here is the DNA: TGCGCCAGCAGGCGGGGACTCCAACTAGAAGATACGCAGTATTTT. This encodes CASRRGLQLEDTQYF.